Below are 9 T cell receptor beta chains sequenced from a single sample in a study of identical twins. TCRdb itself ran the 5' RACE reads through MiXCR, one entry per CDR3 protein. Of 1.5 million to 2 million distinct CDR3 sequences listed, about 31% are singletons. Material for sequencing was cord blood. All receptors derive from a newborn girl in good health.

This chain uses TRBV5-5 with TRBJ2-1; D remains unclear. Trimming left V 4 bases short and J 5 bases short, with 13 bases between. The CDR3 is 14 residues long. CDR1 SGHKS and CDR2 YYEKEE come from the germline V gene (reference sequence). CDR3 bases: TGTGCCAGCAGCCCCGTCCGGCTAAACAATGAGCAGTTCTTC. It is translated as CASSPVRLNNEQFF.

This clonotype showed up just a few times. The V and J genes are TRBV28 and TRBJ2-5; D may be TRBD2 (5 bases). Germline loops: CDR1 MDHEN, CDR2 SYDVKM. V was cut by 1 base and J by 2 bases, with 8 bases left in between. There are 14 residues in the CDR3. CDR3: CASSLFLAQETQYF. CDR3 DNA: TGTGCCAGCAGTTTATTCCTAGCTCAAGAGACCCAGTACTTC.

Concerning this clonotype itself: An end of the junction differs from the germline gene, which may be a read error. The rearrangement links TRBV5-1 to TRBJ2-7; the match to TRBD1 covers 10 bases. CDR3 length: 16 residues. CDR1 is SGHRS, CDR2 YFSETQ, per germline. Here the CDR3 reads CAGSPPGGTGAREQYF. CDR3 DNA: TGCGCCGGCAGCCCCCCCGGTGGGACAGGGGCGAGGGAGCAGTACTTC.

The chain carries TRBV11-2 and TRBJ2-1, with D tentatively TRBD2 (6 bases). The germline V gene has CDR1 SGHAT and CDR2 FQNNGV. The CDR3 length is 14 residues. V lost 0 bases and J 6 bases, leaving 9 bases between the germline ends. The CDR3 region is CASSLEGLSNEQFF. DNA of the CDR3: TGTGCCAGCAGCTTAGAGGGACTTTCCAATGAGCAGTTCTTC.

The V call is TRBV20-1, the J call TRBJ1-6, with 7 bases that match TRBD1. Trimming at V came to 4 bases and at J to 9 bases, leaving 6 bases not matched to a gene. The CDR3 length is 13 residues. From germline, CDR1 is DFQATT and CDR2 SNEGSKA (reference sequence). The CDR3 reads CSAKGARSSPLHF. Written as DNA, the CDR3 is TGCAGTGCTAAGGGGGCGCGGAGTTCACCCCTCCACTTT.

This chain joins TRBV9 and TRBJ1-2; D remains ambiguous. Between the trimmed V and J ends, which lost 4 bases and 7 bases, there was a span of 14 bases. The CDR3 contains 13 residues. Germline loops: CDR1 SGDLS, CDR2 YYNGEE. DNA of the CDR3: TGTGCCAGCAGCCCAACCGAAAGGAGTGGCTACACCTTC. Translating it yields CASSPTERSGYTF.

This clonotype was seen a few times. This may be a read error: a much more frequent sequence differs by one nucleotide. The chain is built from TRBV20-1 and TRBJ1-5; D remains ambiguous. The germline V gene has CDR1 DFQATT and CDR2 SNEGSKA (reference sequence). The CDR3 is 9 amino acids. V lost 3 bases and J lost 6, with 0 bases in between. This chain's CDR3 is CSASQPQHF. The CDR3 DNA is TGCAGTGCTAGTCAGCCCCAGCATTTT.

The sample holds one count of this clonotype. The chain combines TRBV30 with TRBJ1-1; D not certain. CDR3 length equals 12 residues. Germline-derived CDR1 and CDR2 are GTSNPN and SVGIG (reference sequence). V lost 6 bases to trimming and J lost 3 bases, with 11 bases between them. The CDR3 nucleotides read TGTGCCTGCCTGGGGAGTTACACTGAAGCTTTCTTT. Amino acids: CACLGSYTEAFF.

This chain connects TRBV21-1 to TRBJ2-3; the table's D gene call, TRBD1, was not cross checked with the DNA. TRBV21-1 is assigned pseudogene status. This CDR3 has 13 amino acids. CDR3 nucleotide sequence: TGTGCCAGCCTTAGTGTCCTAAGAGATACGCAGTATTTT. This sequence encodes CASLSVLRDTQYF.